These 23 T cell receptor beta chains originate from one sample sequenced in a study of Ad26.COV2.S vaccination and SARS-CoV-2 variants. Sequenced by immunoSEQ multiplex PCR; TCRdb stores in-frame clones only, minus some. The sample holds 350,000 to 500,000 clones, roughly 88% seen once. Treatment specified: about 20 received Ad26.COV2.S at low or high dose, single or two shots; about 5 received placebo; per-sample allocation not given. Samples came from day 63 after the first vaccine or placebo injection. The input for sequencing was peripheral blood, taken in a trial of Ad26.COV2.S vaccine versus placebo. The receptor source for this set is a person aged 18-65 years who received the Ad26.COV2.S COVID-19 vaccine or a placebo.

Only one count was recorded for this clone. CDR3: CASRKSGGNTDTQYF. The CDR3 nucleotides are TGTGCCAGCAGAAAAAGCGGGGGCAACACAGATACGCAGTATTTT. The chain has TRBV6-5 and TRBJ2-3; TRBD2 matches 8 bases. The CDR3 loop spans 15 amino acids. V was clipped by 6 bases and J by 2 bases; unmatched bases: 7. The germline CDR1 and CDR2 sequences are MNHEY and SVGAGI.

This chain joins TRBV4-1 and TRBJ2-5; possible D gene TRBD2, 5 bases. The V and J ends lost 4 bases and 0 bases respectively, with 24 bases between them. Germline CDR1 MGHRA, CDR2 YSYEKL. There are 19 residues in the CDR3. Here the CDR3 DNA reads TGCGCCAGCAGCCCCAAGGACTTTCCCGGGCAGACGTACCAAGAGACCCAGTACTTC. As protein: CASSPKDFPGQTYQETQYF.

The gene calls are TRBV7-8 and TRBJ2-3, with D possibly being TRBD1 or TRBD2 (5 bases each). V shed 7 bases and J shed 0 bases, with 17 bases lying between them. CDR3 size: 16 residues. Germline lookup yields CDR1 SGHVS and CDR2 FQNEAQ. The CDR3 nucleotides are TGTGCCAGCACCCTGGGGGTCTATAGGAGCACAGATACGCAGTATTTT. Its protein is CASTLGVYRSTDTQYF.

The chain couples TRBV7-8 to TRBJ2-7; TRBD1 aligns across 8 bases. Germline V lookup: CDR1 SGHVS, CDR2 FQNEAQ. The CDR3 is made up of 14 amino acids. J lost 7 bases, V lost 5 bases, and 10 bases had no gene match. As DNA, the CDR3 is TGTGCCAGCAGCCAACATGACAGGGGTAGGGAGCAGTACTTC. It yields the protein CASSQHDRGREQYF. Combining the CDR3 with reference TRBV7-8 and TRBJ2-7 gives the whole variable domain GAGVSQSPRYKVAKRGQDVALRCDPISGHVSLFWYQQALGQGPEFLTYFQNEAQLDKSGLPSDRFFAERPEGSVSTLKIQRTQQEDSAVYLCASSQHDRGREQYFGPGTRLTVT.

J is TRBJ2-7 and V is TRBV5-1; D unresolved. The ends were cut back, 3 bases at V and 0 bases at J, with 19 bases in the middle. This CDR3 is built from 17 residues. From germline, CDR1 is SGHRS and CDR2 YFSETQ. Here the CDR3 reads CASSSTLLPDGSYEQYF. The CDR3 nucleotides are TGCGCCAGCAGCTCAACTCTGCTCCCGGACGGCTCCTACGAGCAGTACTTC.

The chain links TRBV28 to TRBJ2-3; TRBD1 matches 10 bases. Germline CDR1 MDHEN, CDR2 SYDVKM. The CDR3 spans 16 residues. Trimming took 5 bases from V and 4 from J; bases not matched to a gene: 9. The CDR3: CASSLGGQGIPDTQYF. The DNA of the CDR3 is TGTGCCAGCAGTCTGGGGGGACAGGGGATTCCAGATACGCAGTATTTT.

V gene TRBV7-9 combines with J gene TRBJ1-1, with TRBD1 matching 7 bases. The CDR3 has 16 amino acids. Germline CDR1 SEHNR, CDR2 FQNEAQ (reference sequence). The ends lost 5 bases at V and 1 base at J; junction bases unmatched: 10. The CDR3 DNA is TGTGCCAGCAGCCGCCCAGGACAGGAGAGGAACACTGAAGCTTTCTTT. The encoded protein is CASSRPGQERNTEAFF.

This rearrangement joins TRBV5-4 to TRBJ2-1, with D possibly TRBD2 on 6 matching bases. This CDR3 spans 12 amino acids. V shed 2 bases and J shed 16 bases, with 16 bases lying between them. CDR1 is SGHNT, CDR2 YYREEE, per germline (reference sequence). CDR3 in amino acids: CASSFWRGEEFF. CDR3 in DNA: TGTGCCAGCAGCTTCTGGCGGGGAGAGGAATTCTTC.

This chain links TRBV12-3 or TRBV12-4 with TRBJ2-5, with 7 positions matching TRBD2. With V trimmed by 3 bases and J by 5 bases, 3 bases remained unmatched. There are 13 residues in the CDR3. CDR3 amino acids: CASSFGGVETQYF. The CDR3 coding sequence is TGTGCCAGCAGTTTTGGGGGGGTCGAGACCCAGTACTTC.

The CDR3 DNA sequence: TGCGCCAGCAGCCAAGCGGATCGAAGCAATCAGCCCCAGCATTTT. Translation gives CASSQADRSNQPQHF. The rearrangement uses TRBV4-3 and TRBJ1-5, with no clear D. CDR3 size: 15 residues. Trimming removed 1 base from V and 1 base from J, with 8 bases in between. CDR1 and CDR2 (germline): LGHNA, YSLEER.

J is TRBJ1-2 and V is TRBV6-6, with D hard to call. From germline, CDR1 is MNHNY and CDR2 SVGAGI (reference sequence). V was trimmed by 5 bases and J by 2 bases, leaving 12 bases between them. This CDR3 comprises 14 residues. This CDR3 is CASSVGYSNYGYTF. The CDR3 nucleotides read TGTGCCAGCAGTGTCGGGTATTCGAACTATGGCTACACCTTC.

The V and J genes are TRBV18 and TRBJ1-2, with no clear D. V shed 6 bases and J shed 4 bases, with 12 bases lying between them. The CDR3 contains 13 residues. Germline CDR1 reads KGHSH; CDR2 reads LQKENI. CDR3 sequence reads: CASSYAPSYGYTF. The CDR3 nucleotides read TGTGCCAGCTCCTATGCTCCATCCTATGGCTACACCTTC.

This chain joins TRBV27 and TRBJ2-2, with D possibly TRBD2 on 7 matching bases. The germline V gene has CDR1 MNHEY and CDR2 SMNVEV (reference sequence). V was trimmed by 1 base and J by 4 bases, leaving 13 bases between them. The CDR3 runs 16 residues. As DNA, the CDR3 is TGTGCCAGCAGTTTATGGGGGGGCCCCGCCACCGGGGAGCTGTTTTTT. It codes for CASSLWGGPATGELFF.

The CDR3 DNA reads TGTGCCAGCAGGGGGGGAGGCAATCAGCCCCAGCATTTT. The encoded protein is CASRGGGNQPQHF. V and J are TRBV7-9 and TRBJ1-5, with D perhaps matching TRBD1 (5 bases). Germline CDR1 reads SEHNR; CDR2 reads FQNEAQ (reference sequence). V was pared by 6 bases and J by 2 bases, with 8 bases between. The CDR3 extends over 13 amino acids.

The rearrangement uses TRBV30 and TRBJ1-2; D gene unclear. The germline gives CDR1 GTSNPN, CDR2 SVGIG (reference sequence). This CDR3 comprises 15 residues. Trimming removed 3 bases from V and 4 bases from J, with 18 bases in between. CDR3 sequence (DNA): TGTGCCTGGAGGGTACCGGCATTGATGACCTATGGCTACACCTTC. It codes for CAWRVPALMTYGYTF.

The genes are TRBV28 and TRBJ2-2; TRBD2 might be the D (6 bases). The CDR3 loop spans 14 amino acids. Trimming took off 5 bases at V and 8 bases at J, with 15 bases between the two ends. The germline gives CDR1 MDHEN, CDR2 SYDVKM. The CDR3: CASSQSGDLGELFF. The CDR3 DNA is TGTGCCAGCAGTCAATCGGGGGACTTGGGGGAGCTGTTTTTT.

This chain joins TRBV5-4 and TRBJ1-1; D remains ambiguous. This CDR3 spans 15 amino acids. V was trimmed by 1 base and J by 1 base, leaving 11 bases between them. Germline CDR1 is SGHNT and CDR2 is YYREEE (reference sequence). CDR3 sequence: CASSLILGENTEAFF. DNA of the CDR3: TGTGCCAGCAGCTTGATACTGGGAGAGAACACTGAAGCTTTCTTT.

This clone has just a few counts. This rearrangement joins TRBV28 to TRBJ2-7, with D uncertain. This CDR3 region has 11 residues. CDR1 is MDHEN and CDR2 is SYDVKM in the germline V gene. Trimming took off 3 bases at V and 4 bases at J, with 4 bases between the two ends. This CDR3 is CASSFNYEQYF. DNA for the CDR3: TGTGCCAGCAGTTTTAATTACGAGCAGTACTTC.

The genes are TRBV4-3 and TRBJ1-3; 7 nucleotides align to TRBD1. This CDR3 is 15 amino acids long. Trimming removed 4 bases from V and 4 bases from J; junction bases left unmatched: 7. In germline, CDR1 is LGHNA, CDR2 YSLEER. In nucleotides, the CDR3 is TGCGCCAGCAGCCGGAACACAGGGGCAGGAAACACCATATATTTT. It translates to CASSRNTGAGNTIYF.

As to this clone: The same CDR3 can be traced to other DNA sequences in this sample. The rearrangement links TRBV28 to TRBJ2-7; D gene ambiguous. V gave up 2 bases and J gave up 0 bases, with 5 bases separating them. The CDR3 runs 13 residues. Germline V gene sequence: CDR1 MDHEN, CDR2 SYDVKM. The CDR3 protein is CASSLPSSYEQYF. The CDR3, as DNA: TGTGCCAGCAGTTTACCCAGCTCCTACGAGCAGTACTTC.

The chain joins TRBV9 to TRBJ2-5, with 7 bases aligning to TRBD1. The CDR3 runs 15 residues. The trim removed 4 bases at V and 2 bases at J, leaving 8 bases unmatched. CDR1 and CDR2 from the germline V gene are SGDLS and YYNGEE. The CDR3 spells CASSYLQGIQETQYF. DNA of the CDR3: TGTGCCAGCAGCTATCTACAGGGGATACAAGAGACCCAGTACTTC.

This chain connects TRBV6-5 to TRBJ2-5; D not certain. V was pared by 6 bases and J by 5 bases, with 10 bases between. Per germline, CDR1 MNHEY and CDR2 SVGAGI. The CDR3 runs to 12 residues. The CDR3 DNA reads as TGTGCCAGCAGCCGCCATGGGGAGACCCAGTACTTC. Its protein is CASSRHGETQYF.

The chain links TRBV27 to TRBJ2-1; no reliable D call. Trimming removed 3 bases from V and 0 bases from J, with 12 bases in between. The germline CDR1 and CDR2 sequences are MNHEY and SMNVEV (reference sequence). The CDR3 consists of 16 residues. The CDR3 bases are TGTGCCAGCAGTTTCACGGGTAAAAGCTCCTACAATGAGCAGTTCTTC. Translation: CASSFTGKSSYNEQFF.